The 12 T cell receptor beta chains in this list originate from one sample, sequenced in a study of metastatic and nonmetastatic thyroid tumors. Using MiXCR, TCRdb re-called clones from the PCR reads. The sample carries fewer than 12,000 clones, roughly 28% recorded once. Each patient came to thyroid surgery without any prior treatment (of any kind). Sequencing used tumor tissue. Receptors were obtained from a male donor with papillary thyroid cancer or a benign thyroid nodule (not recorded which). Some clones in this sample may be carry-over from other donors' samples.

The genes are TRBV6-1 and TRBJ1-5, with D uncertain. Trimming took 0 bases from V and 0 from J, leaving 6 bases between them. Germline lookup yields CDR1 MNHNS and CDR2 SASEGT. The CDR3 runs to 15 residues. CDR3 amino acids: CASSEASVSNQPQHF. In nucleotides, the CDR3 is TGTGCCAGCAGTGAAGCTTCTGTTAGCAATCAGCCCCAGCATTTT.

This clone was seen more than once but under ten times. The V and J genes are TRBV27 and TRBJ1-1, with D possibly matching TRBD1 (5 bases). Looked up from germline, CDR1 is MNHEY and CDR2 is SMNVEV (reference sequence). The CDR3 extends over 14 amino acids. V was clipped by 4 bases and J by 1 base, with 10 bases between them. The CDR3 nucleotides are TGTGCCAGCAGTTCTGGGGCCCCGAACACTGAAGCTTTCTTT. This codes for CASSSGAPNTEAFF.

This clone has ten or more counts. This chain connects TRBV3-1 to TRBJ2-3, with no clear D. Germline V gene sequence: CDR1 LGHDT, CDR2 YNNKEL (reference sequence). V lost 4 bases and J 0 bases, leaving 5 bases between the germline ends. This CDR3 has 13 amino acids. The CDR3 nucleotides read TGTGCCAGCAGCCTGGCTAGCACAGATACGCAGTATTTT. Amino acid sequence: CASSLASTDTQYF.

This clone was seen a handful of times. The V and J genes are TRBV2 and TRBJ2-2; D is undetermined. Trimming removed 4 bases from V and 3 bases from J, with 9 bases in between. The CDR3 has 14 residues. Looked up from germline, CDR1 is SNHLY and CDR2 is FYNNEI. DNA of the CDR3: TGTGCCAGCAGTGTAGAGCAGTACACCGGGGAGCTGTTTTTT. It is translated as CASSVEQYTGELFF.

This clone has only one observation. The gene calls are TRBV7-3 and TRBJ2-4, with TRBD2 matching over 7 bases. The J segment lost 2 bases and the V segment lost 4 bases, leaving 14 bases of the junction unmatched. CDR1 is SGHTA, CDR2 FQGTGA, per germline. This CDR3 spans 18 amino acids. The CDR3 bases are TGTGCCAGCAGCTCGGGCGTTCGTGGAGCGGGATCCAAAAACATTCAGTACTTC. Protein: CASSSGVRGAGSKNIQYF.

This clone is classed as medium-sized. This chain connects TRBV12-3 or TRBV12-4 to TRBJ2-3, with 13 bases identical to TRBD2. Trimming at V came to 3 bases and at J to 5 bases, leaving 8 bases not matched to a gene. The CDR3 spans 17 residues. CDR3 amino acids: CASSFSPGLAGQDTQYF. CDR3 nucleotide sequence: TGTGCCAGCAGTTTTAGCCCGGGACTAGCGGGACAAGATACGCAGTATTTT.

V usage is TRBV20-1 and J usage is TRBJ2-3; no clear D gene. V lost 3 bases, J lost 0 bases, and 10 bases lay in between. From germline, CDR1 is DFQATT and CDR2 SNEGSKA (reference sequence). The CDR3 is 14 residues long. The CDR3 DNA follows: TGCAGTGCTAGTGAGAGTTTCAGCACAGATACGCAGTATTTT. Protein product: CSASESFSTDTQYF.

The sample holds a few counts of this clone. The chain employs TRBV19 and TRBJ1-4; D not resolved. The CDR3 consists of 14 residues. V was cut by 7 bases and J by 0 bases, with 9 bases left in between. CDR1 and CDR2 from the germline V gene are LNHDA and SQIVND (reference sequence). CDR3 residues: CASKDEATNEKLFF. CDR3 sequence (DNA): TGTGCCAGTAAAGATGAGGCAACTAATGAAAAACTGTTTTTT.

V and J are TRBV5-1 and TRBJ2-7; 8 positions agree with TRBD1. The CDR3 totals 14 residues. V shed 6 bases and J 2 bases; nucleotides not matched to a gene: 7. Germline V gene lookup returns CDR1 SGHRS and CDR2 YFSETQ. CDR3 region: CASNDRTGPYEQYF. The CDR3 DNA reads TGCGCCAGCAATGACCGGACAGGGCCCTACGAGCAGTACTTC. The whole variable domain, filled in from reference TRBV5-1 and TRBJ2-7, reads KAGVTQTPRYLIKTRGQQVTLSCSPISGHRSVSWYQQTPGQGLQFLFEYFSETQRNKGNFPGRFSGRQFSNSRSEMNVSTLELGDSALYLCASNDRTGPYEQYFGPGTRLTVT.

The chain links TRBV20-1 to TRBJ1-4, with D hard to call. The CDR3 contains 13 residues. Deletions cut 3 bases from V and 4 bases from J, with 9 bases between. Germline loops: CDR1 DFQATT, CDR2 SNEGSKA (reference sequence). The CDR3 loop is CSASLGFNEKLFF. Here the CDR3 DNA reads TGCAGTGCTAGTCTTGGGTTTAATGAAAAACTGTTTTTT.

In its sample, this clone ranks as medium-sized. V is TRBV20-1 and J is TRBJ1-5, with D unresolved. This CDR3 spans 10 amino acids. V was clipped by 5 bases and J by 11 bases, with 10 bases between them. CDR1 and CDR2 (germline): DFQATT, SNEGSKA (reference sequence). CDR3 sequence reads: CSAPLGAQHF. Written as DNA, the CDR3 is TGCAGTGCTCCTCTCGGAGCCCAGCATTTT.

By sample fraction, this clone is medium-sized. The chain has TRBV10-3 and TRBJ2-3; D is possibly TRBD2 (6 bases). The V end was cut by 6 bases, the J end by 2 bases, with 21 bases between. Germline CDR1 reads ENHRY; CDR2 reads SYGVKD. CDR3 length: 17 amino acids. The CDR3: CAIREGRIALDTDTQYF. The CDR3 nucleotides are TGTGCCATCAGGGAGGGACGGATAGCCCTGGACACAGATACGCAGTATTTT.